This T cell receptor (beta chain) originates from a study of cytomegalovirus exposure and HLA in healthy donors. Background on the study: Previous work identified roughly 120 million unique TCR beta sequences from about 179 million T cells.

In regard to this clone: Its antigen remains unknown.

Vbeta (60) and Jbeta (13) primers were used in the PCR. Profiling relied on immunoSEQ multiplex PCR, and the TCRdb table lists in-frame clones only, not all of them. This table has around 150,000 clones, 75% to 80% appearing once. Study-level results: Earlier analysis looked at TCR beta V segments, and most were productive about 87% or about 30% of the time. Analysis was carried out at a later point, and it linked a missense DCLRE1C variant to TCR beta V- and J-gene trimming. Cytomegalovirus association was listed for about 150 TCR beta chains.

This clonotype was obtained from a woman between 50 and 59 years old in good health and CMV-seropositive. The material sequenced was PBMCs.

The DNA for the CDR3 is TGTGCCAGCAGTTTAGGCGGTAACTCTGGAAACACCATATATTTT. Residues: CASSLGGNSGNTIYF. The J gene is TRBJ1-3, the V gene TRBV28; no clear D. The V gene lost 2 bases and the J gene lost 0 bases, with 8 bases spanning the gap. The CDR3 contains 15 residues. The germline V gene encodes CDR1 MDHEN and CDR2 SYDVKM. The full variable domain, in which reference TRBV28 and TRBJ1-3 provide the parts outside the CDR3, is DVKVTQSSRYLVKRTGEKVFLECVQDMDHENMFWYRQDPGLGLRLIYFSYDVKMKEKGDIPEGYSVSREKKERFSLILESASTNQTSMYLCASSLGGNSGNTIYFGEGSWLTVV.